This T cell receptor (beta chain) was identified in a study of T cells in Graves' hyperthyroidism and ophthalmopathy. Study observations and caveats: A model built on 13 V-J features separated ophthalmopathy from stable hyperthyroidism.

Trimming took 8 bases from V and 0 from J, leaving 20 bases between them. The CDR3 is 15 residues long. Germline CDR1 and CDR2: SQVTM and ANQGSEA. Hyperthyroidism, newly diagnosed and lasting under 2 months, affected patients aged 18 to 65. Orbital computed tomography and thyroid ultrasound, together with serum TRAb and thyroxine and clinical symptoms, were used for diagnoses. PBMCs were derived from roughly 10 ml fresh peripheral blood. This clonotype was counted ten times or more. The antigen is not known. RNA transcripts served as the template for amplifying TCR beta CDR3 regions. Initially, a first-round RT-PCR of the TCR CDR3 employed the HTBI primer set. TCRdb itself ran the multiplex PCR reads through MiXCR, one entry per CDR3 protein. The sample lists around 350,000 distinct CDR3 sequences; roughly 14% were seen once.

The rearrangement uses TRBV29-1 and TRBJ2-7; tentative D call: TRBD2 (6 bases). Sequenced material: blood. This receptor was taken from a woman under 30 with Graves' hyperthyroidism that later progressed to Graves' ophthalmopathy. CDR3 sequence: CSPASGAACSYEQYF. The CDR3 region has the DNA TGCAGCCCCGCTTCGGGAGCGGCTTGCTCCTACGAGCAGTACTTC.